The 19 T cell receptor beta chains below were found in one sample sequenced in a study of human T cells and chemical hapten exposure. TCRdb re-called the RACE reads through MiXCR, storing one row per CDR3 protein. The table lists 60,000 to 80,000 distinct CDR3 sequences, roughly 6.7% of them singletons, with 1.6% in the top ten. Time point noted: pre-sensitization, week 0. Treatment reported: therapeutic diphenylcyclopropenone sensitization with weekly scalp DPC. The material was whole blood, obtained in connection with sensitization to the hapten diphenylcyclopropenone (DPC). The receptor source for this set is a woman in her twenties or thirties with alopecia areata. Some clones in this sample may be carry-over from other donors' samples.

A few counts support this clonotype. The chain uses TRBV3-1 and TRBJ1-1; TRBD1 matches 8 bases. With 0 bases clipped from V and 0 bases from J, the junction kept 6 bases outside the gene matches. The CDR3 covers 17 residues. Germline V CDR1 and CDR2: LGHDT, YNNKEL (reference sequence). The CDR3 bases are TGTGCCAGCAGCCAAGATTGGACAGGGCAAATGAACACTGAAGCTTTCTTT. Protein: CASSQDWTGQMNTEAFF.

In its sample, this clonotype was seen a few times. V gene TRBV20-1 combines with J gene TRBJ1-3; D gene uncertain. CDR1 DFQATT and CDR2 SNEGSKA come from the germline V gene (reference sequence). The V end was cut by 0 bases, the J end by 4 bases, with 13 bases between. The CDR3 contains 15 residues. CDR3 loop: CSARDPSERGNTIYF. Here the CDR3 DNA reads TGCAGTGCTAGAGATCCAAGTGAGCGGGGAAACACCATATATTTT.

In its sample, this clonotype was seen a few times. The chain recombines TRBV10-3 with TRBJ1-1; maybe TRBD1 (5 bases). Germline-derived CDR1 and CDR2 are ENHRY and SYGVKD. Trimming left V 2 bases short and J 0 bases short, with 19 bases between. This CDR3 comprises 18 residues. CDR3 nucleotides: TGTGCCATCAGTGAGAACTATAGGGGCGGTTCTCTGAACACTGAAGCTTTCTTT. It translates to CAISENYRGGSLNTEAFF.

This clonotype was detected ten times or more. The chain is built from TRBV29-1 and TRBJ1-3; TRBD1 agrees at 9 bases. Germline CDR1 SQVTM, CDR2 ANQGSEA. The trim removed 3 bases at V and 3 bases at J, leaving 0 bases unmatched. The CDR3 runs to 13 residues. DNA for the CDR3: TGCAGCGTTGAGGACAGGGGTGGAAACACCATATATTTT. This encodes CSVEDRGGNTIYF.

This clonotype was detected ten times or more. The chain joins TRBV10-3 to TRBJ1-6; possibly TRBD1 for D (6 bases). Looked up from germline, CDR1 is ENHRY and CDR2 is SYGVKD. Trimming removed 11 bases from V and 8 bases from J, with 16 bases in between. This CDR3 spans 13 amino acids. The CDR3, as DNA: TGTGCCGCCGGGGAGGGGGGTTATTCACCCCTCCACTTT. Translation: CAAGEGGYSPLHF.

This clonotype was found many times. The chain joins TRBV7-9 to TRBJ1-1, with 7 positions matching TRBD1. There are 14 residues in the CDR3. Per germline, CDR1 SEHNR and CDR2 FQNEAQ (reference sequence). The trim removed 0 bases at V and 6 bases at J, leaving 4 bases unmatched. DNA for the CDR3: TGTGCCAGCAGCTTAGCAGGGGGCTTCTCTGAAGCTTTCTTT. Translation: CASSLAGGFSEAFF.

There are many counts of this clonotype. The chain has TRBV29-1 and TRBJ1-1; TRBD1 agrees at 12 bases. CDR1 is SQVTM, CDR2 ANQGSEA, per germline. J gave up 11 bases and V 7 bases, and 8 bases lay outside the gene matches. The CDR3 is 12 residues long. This CDR3 is CSGGQGAGGAFF. For the CDR3, the DNA is TGCAGCGGGGGACAGGGGGCAGGTGGGGCTTTCTTT.

In this sample, this clonotype turned up many times. The rearrangement joins TRBV10-3 to TRBJ1-1; D remains unclear. V dropped 0 bases and J dropped 1 base, with 3 bases sitting between them. The CDR3 is 13 residues long. Per the germline V gene, CDR1 is ENHRY and CDR2 is SYGVKD. CDR3 sequence: CAISESGNTEAFF. The CDR3 nucleotides are TGTGCCATCAGTGAGTCAGGGAACACTGAAGCTTTCTTT.

This clonotype was seen more than once but under ten times. A read error may explain this, as a much larger clone is one base away. The CDR3 sequence: CASRGTGGSGGGELFF. The DNA of the CDR3 is TGTGCCAGCAGGGGGACAGGGGGATCGGGAGGCGGGGAGCTGTTTTTT. This chain links TRBV12-3 or TRBV12-4 with TRBJ2-2; the match to TRBD1 covers 11 bases. The CDR3 loop spans 16 amino acids. V lost 6 bases, J lost 7 bases, and 10 bases stayed unmatched.

This clonotype was seen at least ten times. This chain uses TRBV3-1 with TRBJ2-2; possibly TRBD2 for D (6 bases). CDR3 size: 17 residues. Trimming pared 1 base from V and 3 bases from J, leaving 15 bases between. The germline V gene encodes CDR1 LGHDT and CDR2 YNNKEL (reference sequence). The CDR3 region is CASSQGSPGTHTGELFF. CDR3 DNA: TGTGCCAGCAGCCAAGGGAGTCCCGGGACTCACACCGGGGAGCTGTTTTTT.

V is TRBV13 and J is TRBJ1-6; 9 positions match TRBD1. This CDR3 has 14 residues. J was trimmed by 9 bases and V by 5 bases; bases with no gene match: 5. From germline, CDR1 is PRHDT and CDR2 FYEKMQ (reference sequence). The CDR3 is CASSPDRGGSPLHF. The CDR3 DNA follows: TGTGCCAGCAGCCCGGACAGGGGTGGTTCACCCCTCCACTTT.

This clonotype was counted many times. Since a much larger clone is just one base distant, this may be a read error. The rearrangement joins TRBV7-9 to TRBJ2-7; D unresolved. V shed 0 bases and J shed 2 bases, with 8 bases lying between them. Germline assignment: CDR1 SEHNR and CDR2 FQNEAQ (reference sequence). This CDR3 spans 14 amino acids. CDR3 in DNA: TGTGCCAGCAGCTTAGCAGGGTGCCCCTACGAGCAGTACTTC. Translated, it gives CASSLAGCPYEQYF.

This sequence joins TRBV2 and TRBJ1-2, with TRBD1 matching 8 bases. The CDR3 length is 13 residues. Germline V gene lookup returns CDR1 SNHLY and CDR2 FYNNEI. The J segment lost 6 bases and the V segment lost 7 bases, leaving 7 bases of the junction unmatched. The DNA for the CDR3 is TGTGCCAGCAATTCTCAGGGGGCGGATGGCTACACCTTC. Protein: CASNSQGADGYTF.

This clonotype was counted between two and nine times. V and J are TRBV5-6 and TRBJ1-2, with TRBD1 identical over 8 bases. V was clipped by 3 bases and J by 7 bases; unmatched bases: 14. Germline V gene data show CDR1 as SGHDT and CDR2 as YYEEEE. The CDR3 length is 16 residues. The CDR3: CASSWRGQETMFGYTF. CDR3 nucleotide sequence: TGTGCCAGCAGCTGGAGGGGACAGGAGACTATGTTTGGCTACACCTTC. The whole variable domain, remainder taken from reference TRBV5-6 and TRBJ1-2, is DAGVTQSPTHLIKTRGQQVTLRCSPKSGHDTVSWYQQALGQGPQFIFQYYEEEERQRGNFPDRFSGHQFPNYSSELNVNALLLGDSALYLCASSWRGQETMFGYTFGSGTRLTVV.

This clonotype was seen ten or more times. The chain recombines TRBV7-9 with TRBJ2-7; unclear D gene. V shed 5 bases and J shed 2 bases, with 13 bases lying between them. CDR3 length: 14 residues. CDR1 SEHNR and CDR2 FQNEAQ come from the germline V gene (reference sequence). The CDR3 nucleotides read TGTGCCAGCAGCCCCCTCGGGCAGCCCTACGAGCAGTACTTC. It is translated as CASSPLGQPYEQYF.

At least ten counts were recorded for this clonotype. The chain employs TRBV3-1 and TRBJ2-5, with D possibly TRBD2 on 5 matching bases. The CDR3 loop spans 15 amino acids. V lost 6 bases, J lost 1 base, and 15 bases lay in between. Per germline, CDR1 LGHDT and CDR2 YNNKEL (reference sequence). The CDR3 DNA reads TGTGCCAGCAGTCTTCGCTTTGGGAGCCAAGAGACCCAGTACTTC. Its protein is CASSLRFGSQETQYF.

The DNA for the CDR3 is TGTGCCTGGAGACTAGCGGGGGGGCTTAAAGATACGCAGTATTTT. Protein product: CAWRLAGGLKDTQYF. The chain is built from TRBV30 and TRBJ2-3, with 13 bases aligning to TRBD2. Germline V lookup: CDR1 GTSNPN, CDR2 SVGIG (reference sequence). V gave up 3 bases and J gave up 5 bases; unmatched junction bases: 5. CDR3 length: 15 amino acids.

This clonotype was seen ten or more times. The chain uses TRBV7-8 and TRBJ2-1; D is perhaps TRBD1 (7 bases). The CDR3 runs 15 residues. Trimming removed 3 bases from V and 9 bases from J, with 18 bases in between. Germline CDR1 is SGHVS and CDR2 is FQNEAQ. CDR3 sequence reads: CASSFRAGGSSEQFF. The DNA for the CDR3 is TGTGCCAGCAGCTTTCGGGCAGGGGGGTCGAGTGAGCAGTTCTTC.

The sample holds a few counts of this clonotype. The chain has TRBV6-5 and TRBJ1-6; 8 nucleotides align to TRBD1. V shed 6 bases, J shed 6 bases, and the junction held 13 bases outside the gene matches. The CDR3 is made up of 17 amino acids. The germline gives CDR1 MNHEY, CDR2 SVGAGI. CDR3 coding DNA: TGTGCCAGCAGAACAGGCTTAGGGACAGGCCGTAATTCACCCCTCCACTTT. Translating gives CASRTGLGTGRNSPLHF.